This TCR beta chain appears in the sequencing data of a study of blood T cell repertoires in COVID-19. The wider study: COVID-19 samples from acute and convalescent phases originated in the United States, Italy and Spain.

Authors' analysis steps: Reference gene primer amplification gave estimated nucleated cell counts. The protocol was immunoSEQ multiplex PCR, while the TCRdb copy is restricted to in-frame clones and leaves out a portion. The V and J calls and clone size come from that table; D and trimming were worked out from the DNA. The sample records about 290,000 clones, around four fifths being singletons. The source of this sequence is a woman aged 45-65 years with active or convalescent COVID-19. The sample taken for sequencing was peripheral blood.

Here the CDR3 reads CASSQTGSTDTQYF. The CDR3 DNA follows: TGTGCCAGCAGCCAGACAGGGTCAACAGATACGCAGTATTTT. The chain uses TRBV7-3 and TRBJ2-3; TRBD1 matches at 7 bases. The germline CDR1 and CDR2 sequences are SGHTA and FQGTGA. With V trimmed by 5 bases and J by 3 bases, 5 bases remained unmatched. The CDR3 is 14 amino acids.